These 11 T cell receptor beta chains share one sample of origin, sequenced in a study of CD8 T cells in Susac syndrome (dated by TCRdb to about 2019). The method was the immunoSEQ multiplex PCR assay. RNA was extracted using the RNeasy kit, and about 0.45 to 1 ug of the RNA was reverse transcribed with random hexamers. Starting from the raw public reads, TCRdb applied fastp trimming at Q25, assembled clones with MiXCR and retained in-frame beta chains. Duplicate CDR3 protein sequences are folded into a single record with the most common DNA and genes. The sample table records 160,000 or so distinct CDR3 sequences; approximately 96% of these occur just once. Clones ranked in the top ten supply 0.16% of the sample. The sample consisted of CD4+ T cells from PBMCs. Every receptor here comes from a human donor with Susac syndrome.

The chain is built from TRBV29-1 and TRBJ1-1; D is uncertain. V was trimmed by 7 bases and J by 1 base, leaving 19 bases between them. The CDR3 spans 15 residues. Germline V gives CDR1 SQVTM, CDR2 ANQGSEA. CDR3 DNA sequence: TGCAGCGCGGCCCCAGGCGGATCGAAGAACACTGAAGCTTTCTTT. This codes for CSAAPGGSKNTEAFF.

The chain couples TRBV18 to TRBJ2-2, with TRBD2 matching 8 bases. From germline, CDR1 is KGHSH and CDR2 LQKENI. Losses at the gene ends were 2 bases for V and 3 bases for J; bases not matched to a gene: 14. CDR3 length equals 19 residues. CDR3 sequence (DNA): TGTGCCAGCTCACCAGGATTCGGCGGGGGGCCGGCGGACACCGGGGAGCTGTTTTTT. Translating it yields CASSPGFGGGPADTGELFF.

The V and J genes are TRBV7-9 and TRBJ2-7; the match to TRBD1 covers 10 bases. Germline-derived CDR1 and CDR2 are SEHNR and FQNEAQ (reference sequence). The length of the CDR3 is 17 residues. Trimming took 1 base from V and 6 from J; bases not matched to a gene: 12. DNA for the CDR3: TGTGCCAGCAGCTTAGGGGGCCCGGGACAGGGGAGTCGCGAGCAGTACTTC. Translating it yields CASSLGGPGQGSREQYF.

The V gene is TRBV4-3, the J gene TRBJ1-5, with D unclear. CDR3 size: 15 residues. V lost 1 base to trimming and J lost 3 bases, with 10 bases between them. Germline values: CDR1 LGHNA, CDR2 YSLEER. CDR3 in amino acids: CASSQVLQYNQPQHF. For the CDR3, the DNA is TGCGCCAGCAGCCAAGTCTTACAGTACAATCAGCCCCAGCATTTT.

In regard to this clonotype: The junction and the germline gene differ at one end; a read error may be behind it. The rearrangement uses TRBV12-3 or TRBV12-4 and TRBJ2-7; D may be TRBD1 or TRBD2 (5 bases each). The CDR3 sequence is 14 residues long. The chain's CDR3 is CASSLVRGTYEQHF. The CDR3 DNA follows: TGTGCCAGCAGTTTAGTCCGGGGCACCTACGAGCAGCACTTC.

The rearrangement links TRBV15 to TRBJ2-2; D unclear. Germline V gene sequence: CDR1 LNHNV, CDR2 YYDKDF (reference sequence). The length of the CDR3 is 14 residues. V gave up 0 bases and J gave up 9 bases, with 11 bases separating them. DNA of the CDR3: TGTGCCACCAGCAGAGATAGGGCCGCTTGGGAGCTGTTTTTT. Translating gives CATSRDRAAWELFF.

The V and J genes are TRBV5-6 and TRBJ1-6; 10 nucleotides line up with TRBD1. V trimming: 0 bases; J trimming: 3 bases; junction bases outside the gene matches: 3. The germline gives CDR1 SGHDT, CDR2 YYEEEE. CDR3 size: 17 residues. CDR3 protein: CASSLARDRGYNSPLHF. In nucleotides, the CDR3 is TGTGCCAGCAGCTTGGCCCGGGACAGGGGCTATAATTCACCCCTCCACTTT. Filled out from reference TRBV5-6 and TRBJ1-6, the complete variable domain reads DAGVTQSPTHLIKTRGQQVTLRCSPKSGHDTVSWYQQALGQGPQFIFQYYEEEERQRGNFPDRFSGHQFPNYSSELNVNALLLGDSALYLCASSLARDRGYNSPLHFGNGTRLTVT.

The CDR3 DNA is TGTGCCAGCAGCATGAACTATGGCTACACCTTC. It is translated as CASSMNYGYTF. The V gene is TRBV3-1, the J gene TRBJ1-2; D gene unclear. V was pared by 5 bases and J by 2 bases, with 3 bases between. The CDR3 is made up of 11 amino acids. Per germline, CDR1 LGHDT and CDR2 YNNKEL (reference sequence).

The chain uses TRBV20-1 and TRBJ2-7, with D maybe TRBD2 (5 bases). CDR1 and CDR2 (germline): DFQATT, SNEGSKA (reference sequence). V dropped 6 bases and J dropped 3 bases, with 24 bases sitting between them. This CDR3 comprises 16 residues. CDR3 loop: CSANNPRELQYYEQYF. As DNA, the CDR3 is TGCAGTGCGAATAACCCCCGGGAATTACAATACTACGAGCAGTACTTC.

The chain employs TRBV18 and TRBJ1-5, with unresolved D. The germline V gene has CDR1 KGHSH and CDR2 LQKENI. There are 16 residues in the CDR3. V lost 3 bases, J lost 5 bases, and 17 bases lay in between. The CDR3 protein is CASSPGAGAQDQPQHF. CDR3 sequence (DNA): TGTGCCAGCTCACCCGGCGCCGGCGCCCAAGATCAGCCCCAGCATTTT.

The chain uses TRBV20-1 and TRBJ2-7, with 9 bases lining up with TRBD1. V gave up 1 base and J gave up 6 bases; unmatched junction bases: 10. The germline CDR1 and CDR2 sequences are DFQATT and SNEGSKA (reference sequence). This CDR3 is 15 amino acids long. The DNA of the CDR3 is TGCAGTGCTAGAGTGCCGGGACAGGGTTTCAGCGAGCAGTACTTC. Its protein product is CSARVPGQGFSEQYF.